This TCR beta chain was observed in a study of metastatic and nonmetastatic thyroid tumors. Whole-study findings and limits: Malignant tumors reportedly showed significantly higher TCR beta diversity than benign nodules in both blood and tumor.

Germline trimming cut 5 bases from V and 5 bases from J; bases unmatched to any gene: 11. Germline CDR1 is SGHTA and CDR2 is FQGNSA. There are 17 residues in the CDR3. Comments on this clone: What it binds is not known.

MiXCR reprocessed the PCR reads for TCRdb. Counted here are 25,000 to 35,000 clones, approximately 15% occurring once; the ten biggest clones make up 4.5% to 5.5%. Thyroid surgery took place with no prior treatment in any patient. The chain links TRBV7-2 to TRBJ2-2; 10 bases match TRBD2. Material: blood. This TCR was sampled from a female donor with papillary thyroid cancer or a benign thyroid nodule (not recorded which). Some clones in this sample may be carry-over from other donors' samples. The CDR3 sequence is CASSLGLAGDVTGELFF. The CDR3 DNA reads as TGTGCCAGCAGCCTAGGGCTAGCGGGAGATGTGACCGGGGAGCTGTTTTTT.